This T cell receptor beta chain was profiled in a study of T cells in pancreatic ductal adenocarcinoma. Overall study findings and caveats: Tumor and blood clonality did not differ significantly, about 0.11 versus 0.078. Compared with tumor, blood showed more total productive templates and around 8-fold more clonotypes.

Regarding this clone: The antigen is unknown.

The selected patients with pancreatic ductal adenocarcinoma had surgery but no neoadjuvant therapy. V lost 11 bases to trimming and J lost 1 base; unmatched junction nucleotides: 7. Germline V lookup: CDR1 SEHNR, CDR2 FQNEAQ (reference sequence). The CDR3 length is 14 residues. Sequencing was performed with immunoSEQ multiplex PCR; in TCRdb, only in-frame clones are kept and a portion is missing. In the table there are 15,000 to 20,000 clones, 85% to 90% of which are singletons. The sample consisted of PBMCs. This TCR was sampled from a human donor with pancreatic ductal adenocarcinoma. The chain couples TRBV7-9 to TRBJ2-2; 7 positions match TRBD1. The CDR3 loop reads CAAEGARNTGELFF. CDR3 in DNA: TGTGCCGCCGAGGGGGCCAGGAACACCGGGGAGCTGTTTTTT.